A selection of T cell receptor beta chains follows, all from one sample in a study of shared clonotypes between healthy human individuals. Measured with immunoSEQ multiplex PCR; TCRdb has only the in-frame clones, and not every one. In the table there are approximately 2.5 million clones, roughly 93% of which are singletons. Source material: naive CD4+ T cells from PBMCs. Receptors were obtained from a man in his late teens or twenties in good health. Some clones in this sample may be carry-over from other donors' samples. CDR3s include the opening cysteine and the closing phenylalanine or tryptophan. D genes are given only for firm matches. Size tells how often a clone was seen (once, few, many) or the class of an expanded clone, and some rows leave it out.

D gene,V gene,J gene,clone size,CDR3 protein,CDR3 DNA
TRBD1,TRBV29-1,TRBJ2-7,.,CSASRQGAEYEQYF,TGCAGCGCCTCTCGGCAGGGGGCAGAGTACGAGCAGTACTTC
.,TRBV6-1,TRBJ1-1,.,CASSEARTSWAEAFF,TGTGCCAGCAGTGAAGCGAGGACTAGTTGGGCTGAAGCTTTCTTT
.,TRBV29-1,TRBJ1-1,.,CSVRGLMNTEAFF,TGCAGCGTTCGCGGGTTAATGAACACTGAAGCTTTCTTT
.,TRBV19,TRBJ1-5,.,CASTPRGGGRVQPQHF,TGTGCCAGTACCCCGCGCGGCGGGGGGCGCGTTCAGCCCCAGCATTTT
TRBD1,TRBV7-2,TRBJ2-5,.,CASSDRGETQYF,TGTGCCAGCAGTGACAGGGGTGAGACCCAGTACTTC
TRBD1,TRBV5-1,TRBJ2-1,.,CASSNRDSYNEQFF,TGCGCCAGCAGCAACCGGGACAGCTACAATGAGCAGTTCTTC
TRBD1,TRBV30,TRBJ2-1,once,CARGTDSGVVYNEQFF,TGTGCCCGTGGGACAGATTCTGGTGTTGTTTACAATGAGCAGTTCTTC
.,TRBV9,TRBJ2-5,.,CASSVGAVETQYF,TGTGCCAGCAGCGTAGGGGCAGTAGAGACCCAGTACTTC
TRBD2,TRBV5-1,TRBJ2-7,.,CASSLDRTSGEQYF,TGCGCCAGCAGCTTGGACCGGACTAGCGGCGAGCAGTACTTC
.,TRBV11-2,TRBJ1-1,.,CASSFQRPLVTEAFF,TGTGCCAGCAGCTTCCAAAGACCCCTGGTCACTGAAGCTTTCTTT
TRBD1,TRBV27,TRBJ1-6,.,CASSYRGYNSPLHF,TGTGCCAGCAGCTACAGGGGCTATAATTCACCCCTCCACTTT
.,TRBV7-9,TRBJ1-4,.,CASSRGSSTNEKLFF,TGTGCCAGCAGCCGTGGGTCTTCAACTAATGAAAAACTGTTTTTT
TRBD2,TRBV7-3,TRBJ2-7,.,CASSPWGLTVRSYEQYF,TGTGCCAGCAGCCCATGGGGACTAACGGTTAGGTCCTACGAGCAGTACTTC
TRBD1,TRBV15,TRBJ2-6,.,CATSLTGTGDRVVLTF,TGTGCCACCAGTTTGACCGGGACAGGGGACCGGGTTGTCCTGACTTTC
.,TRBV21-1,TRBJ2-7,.,CASSNSRLPSYEQYF,TGTGCCAGCAGCAATAGCCGACTGCCATCCTACGAGCAGTACTTC
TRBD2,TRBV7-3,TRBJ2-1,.,CASSLTRTSAVDEQFF,TGTGCCAGCAGCCTAACACGGACTAGCGCCGTGGATGAGCAGTTCTTC
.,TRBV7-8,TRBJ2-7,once,CVSMGRGPYEQYF,TGTGTCAGCATGGGGCGGGGGCCCTACGAGCAGTACTTC
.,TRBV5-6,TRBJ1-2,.,CASSSRTYSYTF,TGTGCCAGCAGCTCTCGGACATATAGCTACACCTTC
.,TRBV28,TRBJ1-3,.,CASIATDSGNTIYF,TGTGCCAGCATCGCGACGGACTCTGGAAACACCATATATTTT
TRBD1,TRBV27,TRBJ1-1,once,CASSLNRGWGTEAFF,TGTGCCAGCAGTCTAAACAGGGGATGGGGGACTGAAGCTTTCTTT
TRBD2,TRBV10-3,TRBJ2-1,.,CAISERPAGDYNEQFF,TGTGCCATCAGTGAGAGGCCAGCGGGAGACTACAATGAGCAGTTCTTC
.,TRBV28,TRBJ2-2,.,CASMSSPGVGTGELFF,TGTGCCAGCATGTCGTCCCCGGGGGTCGGGACTGGGGAGCTGTTTTTT
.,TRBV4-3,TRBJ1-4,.,CASSPVWAQGTEKLFF,TGCGCCAGCAGCCCAGTATGGGCACAGGGAACTGAAAAACTGTTTTTT
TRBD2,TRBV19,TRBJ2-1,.,CASKDGAGGPRYNEQFF,TGTGCCAGTAAAGACGGGGCGGGAGGCCCTAGGTACAATGAGCAGTTCTTC
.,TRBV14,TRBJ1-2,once,CASSQDWRVNYGYTF,TGTGCCAGCAGCCAAGATTGGAGGGTGAACTATGGCTACACCTTC
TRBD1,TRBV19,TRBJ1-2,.,CASSPGTGRGYTF,TGTGCCAGCAGCCCCGGGACAGGGAGAGGCTACACCTTC
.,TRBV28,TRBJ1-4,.,CASSRPRGGSEKLFF,TGTGCCAGCAGTCGACCCCGTGGGGGGAGTGAAAAACTGTTTTTT
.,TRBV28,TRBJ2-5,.,CASSTGRETQYF,TGTGCCAGCAGCACAGGTCGGGAGACCCAGTACTTC
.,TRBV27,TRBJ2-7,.,CASSSDRGSYEQYF,TGTGCCAGCAGTTCCGACAGAGGCTCATACGAGCAGTACTTC
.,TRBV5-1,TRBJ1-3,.,CASSFDWDPGNTIYF,TGCGCCAGCAGCTTCGATTGGGATCCAGGAAACACCATATATTTT
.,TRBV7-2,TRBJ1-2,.,CASSLQGGRNYGYTF,TGTGCCAGCAGCTTACAGGGCGGCCGAAACTATGGCTACACCTTC
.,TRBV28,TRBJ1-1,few,CASSSTYRDEAFF,TGTGCCAGCAGTTCTACCTACAGGGATGAAGCTTTCTTT
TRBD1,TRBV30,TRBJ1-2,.,CAWDRGPDLGYTF,TGTGCCTGGGACAGGGGACCGGACTTGGGCTACACCTTC
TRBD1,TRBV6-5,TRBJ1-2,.,CASSNDRALYGYTF,TGTGCCAGCAGCAACGACAGGGCACTCTATGGCTACACCTTC
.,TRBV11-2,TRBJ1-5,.,CASSLGPYQPQHF,TGTGCCAGCAGCTTAGGCCCATATCAGCCCCAGCATTTT
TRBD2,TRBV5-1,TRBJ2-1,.,CASSLGSGESKQFF,TGCGCCAGCAGCTTAGGTAGCGGGGAGAGTAAGCAGTTCTTC
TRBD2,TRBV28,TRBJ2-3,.,CASSSIRTSGSNTQYF,TGTGCCAGCAGTTCGATCCGGACTAGCGGGAGTAATACGCAGTATTTT
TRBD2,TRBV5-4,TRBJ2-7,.,CASSLGTSFYEQYF,TGTGCCAGCAGCTTAGGGACTAGCTTCTACGAGCAGTACTTC
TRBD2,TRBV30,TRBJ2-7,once,CAWSPGLANFEQYF,TGTGCCTGGAGCCCGGGACTAGCTAATTTTGAGCAGTACTTC
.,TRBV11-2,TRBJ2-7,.,CASSLEAAEQYF,TGTGCCAGCAGCTTAGAGGCCGCCGAGCAGTACTTC